The rows below give T cell receptor beta chains drawn from one sample of a study of control samples from healthy donors and cancer patients. The method was immunoSEQ multiplex PCR; TCRdb's version includes in-frame clones alone and lacks a portion of them. This table holds about 220,000 clones, 85% to 95% found once. Sequencing input: blood. These receptors originate from a man aged 45 to 65 in good health. Both conserved end residues are part of each CDR3.

v_call: TRBV18; cdr3_aa: CASSPGQTNSYEQYF
v_call: TRBV5-1; cdr3_aa: CASSQGVDEKLFF
v_call: TRBV11-2; cdr3_aa: CASSLTGTTKAYEQYF
v_call: TRBV6-2/TRBV6-3; cdr3_aa: CASSLFQRGNYGYTF
v_call: TRBV21-1; cdr3_aa: CASSKGVRLPNELFF
v_call: TRBV28; cdr3_aa: CASRLVNQPQHF
v_call: TRBV27; cdr3_aa: CASSSPGRSSYNSPLHF
v_call: TRBV6-4; cdr3_aa: CASSASGQGGGYTF
v_call: TRBV3-1/TRBV3-2; cdr3_aa: CASSQEGGGTFF
v_call: TRBV28; cdr3_aa: CASRDTDRPRGGDHGELFF
v_call: TRBV15; cdr3_aa: CATSPRTLGATNEKLFF
v_call: TRBV27; cdr3_aa: CASRDRRAYEQYF
v_call: TRBV4-3; cdr3_aa: CASSQGTGAARRNTQYF
v_call: TRBV10-3; cdr3_aa: CAISLDRGTEAFF
v_call: TRBV7-3; cdr3_aa: CASSPTTLTKSYTF
v_call: TRBV10-3; cdr3_aa: CAISVGTVHQPQHF
v_call: TRBV28; cdr3_aa: CASSTLKGAQNQPQHF
v_call: TRBV3-1/TRBV3-2; cdr3_aa: CASSQDSEGNTEAFF
v_call: TRBV5-1; cdr3_aa: CASSLEAASGYTF
v_call: TRBV19; cdr3_aa: CASSLYREDGYTF
v_call: TRBV5-8; cdr3_aa: CASSYGQGWQPQHF
v_call: TRBV19; cdr3_aa: CASSPELGTPEKLFF
v_call: TRBV28; cdr3_aa: CASSADTTSYNEQFF
v_call: TRBV5-1; cdr3_aa: CASSSSRTAQETQYF
v_call: TRBV6-4; cdr3_aa: CASTAYGQGLYNEQFF
v_call: TRBV19; cdr3_aa: CASSIRGSSGANVLTF
v_call: TRBV5-1; cdr3_aa: CASSSGQSNYGYTF
v_call: TRBV19; cdr3_aa: CASKPGTLTYEQYF
v_call: TRBV6-5; cdr3_aa: CASTPKSPSGEQYF
v_call: TRBV6-6; cdr3_aa: CASRRGGVYGYTF
v_call: TRBV30; cdr3_aa: CAWSRGQGPEQYF
v_call: TRBV27; cdr3_aa: CASGSPGGYTF
v_call: TRBV19; cdr3_aa: CASSPGFSGNTIYF
v_call: TRBV5-1; cdr3_aa: CASSNTGLAGGMEQYF
v_call: TRBV4-1; cdr3_aa: CASSQDGGDYVTEAFF
v_call: TRBV18; cdr3_aa: CASSQQGLATEAFF
v_call: TRBV5-4; cdr3_aa: CASSLGGSGATDTQYF
v_call: TRBV3-1/TRBV3-2; cdr3_aa: CASSGPPGRPTGELFF
v_call: TRBV28; cdr3_aa: CASIGASEYGYTF